This T cell receptor beta chain is from a study of post-analysis software for immune sequencing data. Study in general: Patients with relapsing-remitting, secondary progressive and progressive-relapsing multiple sclerosis courses were all represented.

General study results and limits: The five TRBV segments detected at higher frequency in patients than in controls included TRBV5-6, TRBV5-1 and TRBV20-1. Under F measure analysis, samples from one preparation batch co-clustered strongly. For normalized Chao1 diversity, multiple sclerosis patients scored significantly lower than controls did.

Points on this clonotype: The antigen remains undetermined.

Tagging with unique molecular identifiers was a feature of the TCR beta cDNA libraries. Out of roughly 0.85 to 10 million T cells, some 480,000 cDNA molecules were generated. TCRdb ran MiXCR on the PCR reads and lists one entry per CDR3 protein. Seen here are 350,000 to 450,000 distinct CDR3 sequences, more than 30% observed once, and the top ten hold around 8%. The CDR3 is 17 amino acids. J was trimmed by 3 bases and V by 1 base; bases with no gene match: 13. Germline V lookup: CDR1 DFQATT, CDR2 SNEGSKA (reference sequence). The clonotype comes from a girl aged 2 to 10 with multiple sclerosis. Sequences were obtained from blood. The chain recombines TRBV20-1 with TRBJ2-3; the match to TRBD2 covers 7 bases. The DNA for the CDR3 is TGCAGTGCTAGAGCGCCCCAGCGGGATGGTTATACAGATACGCAGTATTTT. Encoded protein: CSARAPQRDGYTDTQYF.